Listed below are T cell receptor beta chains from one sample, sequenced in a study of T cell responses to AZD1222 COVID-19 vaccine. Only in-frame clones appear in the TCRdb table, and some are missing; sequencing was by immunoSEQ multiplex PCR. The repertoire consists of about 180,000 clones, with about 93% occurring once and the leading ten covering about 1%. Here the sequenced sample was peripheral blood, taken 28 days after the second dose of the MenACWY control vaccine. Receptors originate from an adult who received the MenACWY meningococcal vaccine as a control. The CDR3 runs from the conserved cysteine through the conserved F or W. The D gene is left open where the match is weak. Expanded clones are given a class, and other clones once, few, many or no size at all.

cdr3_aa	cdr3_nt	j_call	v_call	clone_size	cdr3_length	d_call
CASIDSRWVNGSPLHF	TGTGCCAGCATCGACTCACGGTGGGTAAATGGTTCACCCCTCCACTTT	TRBJ1-6	TRBV28	few	16	NA
CASSLQGRGAEAFF	TGTGCCAGCAGCTTGCAGGGGCGCGGGGCTGAAGCTTTCTTT	TRBJ1-1	TRBV5-4	NA	14	NA
CASSPTSGYEQYF	TGTGCCAGCTCTCCGACTAGCGGGTACGAGCAGTACTTC	TRBJ2-7	TRBV18	NA	13	TRBD2
CASSRQGNQPQHF	TGTGCCAGTAGCCGACAGGGCAATCAGCCCCAGCATTTT	TRBJ1-5	TRBV19	NA	13	NA
CASRKAGGAGRITEAFF	TGTGCCAGCAGAAAAGCGGGGGGCGCGGGAAGGATAACTGAAGCTTTCTTT	TRBJ1-1	TRBV11-2	NA	17	NA
CASSITGGYTEAFF	TGTGCCAGTAGTATCACTGGCGGTTACACTGAAGCTTTCTTT	TRBJ1-1	TRBV19	once	14	NA
CASSPQGVEGTEAFF	TGTGCCAGCAGCCCCCAAGGGGTGGAAGGGACTGAAGCTTTCTTT	TRBJ1-1	TRBV9	NA	15	NA
CASSQGANTEAFF	TGTGCCAGCAGCCAAGGCGCGAACACTGAAGCTTTCTTT	TRBJ1-1	TRBV3-1/TRBV3-2	NA	13	NA
CSGGPGQGNEKLFF	TGCAGCGGGGGGCCGGGACAGGGGAATGAAAAACTGTTTTTT	TRBJ1-4	TRBV29-1	once	14	TRBD1
CASSPPNRGAGGNTIYF	TGTGCCAGCTCACCACCGAACAGGGGAGCAGGGGGAAACACCATATATTTT	TRBJ1-3	TRBV18	NA	17	TRBD1
CASSYGSDNSPLHF	TGTGCCAGCAGTTACGGGTCAGATAATTCACCCCTCCACTTT	TRBJ1-6	TRBV6-5	NA	14	NA
CASSLTSSYNSPLHF	TGTGCCAGCAGCTTAACGAGCTCCTATAATTCACCCCTCCACTTT	TRBJ1-6	TRBV7-2	NA	15	NA
CASSFGQGAGEQYF	TGTGCCAGCAGTTTTGGGCAGGGGGCTGGGGAGCAGTACTTC	TRBJ2-7	TRBV6-5	NA	14	TRBD1
CASSLEGFGYTF	TGTGCCAGCAGCTTGGAAGGGTTTGGCTACACCTTC	TRBJ1-2	TRBV5-6	NA	12	NA
CASSLTVNYGYTF	TGTGCCAGCAGTTTGACAGTAAACTATGGCTACACCTTC	TRBJ1-2	TRBV6-5	NA	13	NA
CASSRGEGYSPLHF	TGTGCCAGCAGTAGAGGGGAGGGTTATTCACCCCTCCACTTT	TRBJ1-6	TRBV6-5	NA	14	NA
CASSKEATGGGGPNTGELFF	TGTGCCAGCAGCAAGGAGGCTACAGGGGGCGGAGGTCCGAACACCGGGGAGCTGTTTTTT	TRBJ2-2	TRBV21-1	NA	20	NA
CASLRQGGNTIYF	TGTGCCAGCCTGAGACAGGGAGGAAACACCATATATTTT	TRBJ1-3	TRBV6-5	once	13	TRBD1
CASSLAGGTGEGEQYF	TGCGCCAGCAGCTTGGCCGGTGGGACAGGGGAAGGCGAGCAGTACTTC	TRBJ2-7	TRBV5-1	NA	16	TRBD1
CASSTGGEYTQYF	TGTGCCAGCTCTACAGGGGGCGAGTATACGCAGTATTTT	TRBJ2-3	TRBV18	NA	13	TRBD1
CASSLLPGGNDSPLHF	TGTGCCAGCAGTCTACTACCAGGGGGCAATGATTCACCCCTCCACTTT	TRBJ1-6	TRBV27	NA	16	TRBD1
CASSYGQSYEQYF	TGTGCCAGCAGTTACGGACAGTCCTACGAGCAGTACTTC	TRBJ2-7	TRBV6-5	NA	13	NA
CASRSGSDSYTF	TGTGCCAGCAGGTCAGGGTCGGATAGCTACACCTTC	TRBJ1-2	TRBV7-2	NA	12	NA
CSVGGGNTEAFF	TGCAGCGTTGGAGGGGGGAACACTGAAGCTTTCTTT	TRBJ1-1	TRBV29-1	NA	12	NA
CASSPYSGGEKLFF	TGTGCCAGCAGTCCGTACAGCGGTGGCGAAAAACTGTTTTTT	TRBJ1-4	TRBV6-2/TRBV6-3	NA	14	NA
CASSNSGLMNTEAFF	TGTGCCAGCTCGAACTCAGGACTGATGAACACTGAAGCTTTCTTT	TRBJ1-1	TRBV6-5	NA	15	NA
CASSPGWTGNTIYF	TGTGCCAGCAGCCCCGGATGGACTGGAAACACCATATATTTT	TRBJ1-3	TRBV11-2	NA	14	NA
CASSYNPMFGYTF	TGTGCCAGCAGTTATAACCCTATGTTCGGCTACACCTTC	TRBJ1-2	TRBV12-3/TRBV12-4	NA	13	NA
CASSLAPGQNTGELFF	TGTGCCAGCAGTCTTGCTCCGGGACAGAACACCGGGGAGCTGTTTTTT	TRBJ2-2	TRBV6-4	once	16	NA
CSVKVETQYF	TGCAGCGTGAAGGTGGAGACCCAGTACTTC	TRBJ2-5	TRBV29-1	NA	10	NA
CASSTGLNTEAFF	TGTGCCAGTAGTACGGGCTTGAACACTGAAGCTTTCTTT	TRBJ1-1	TRBV19	NA	13	NA
CATSRDISYEQYF	TGTGCCACCAGCAGGGACATTTCCTACGAGCAGTACTTC	TRBJ2-7	TRBV15	NA	13	NA
CSPIEGDTQYF	TGCAGCCCTATTGAGGGAGATACGCAGTATTTT	TRBJ2-3	TRBV29-1	NA	11	NA
CAWSEQANTEAFF	TGTGCCTGGAGTGAGCAGGCGAACACTGAAGCTTTCTTT	TRBJ1-1	TRBV30	once	13	NA
CASQPRQGAGQPQHF	TGTGCCAGTCAACCCCGACAGGGAGCCGGGCAGCCCCAGCATTTT	TRBJ1-5	TRBV19	NA	15	TRBD1
CASILGTGRGNTEAFF	TGTGCCAGCATCCTCGGGACAGGGAGGGGGAACACTGAAGCTTTCTTT	TRBJ1-1	TRBV28	NA	16	TRBD1
CASSIAGSTYNEQFF	TGTGCCAGCAGTATAGCGGGGTCCACGTACAATGAGCAGTTCTTC	TRBJ2-1	TRBV2	NA	15	TRBD2
CASSQGLNTEAFF	TGTGCCAGCAGCCAGGGGTTGAACACTGAAGCTTTCTTT	TRBJ1-1	TRBV3-1/TRBV3-2	once	13	NA
CASSEGSFSGNTIYF	TGCGCCAGCAGCGAAGGATCTTTCTCTGGAAACACCATATATTTT	TRBJ1-3	TRBV5-1	NA	15	NA
CASSFMPGSEDTQYF	TGTGCCAGCAGCTTTATGCCCGGGAGCGAAGATACGCAGTATTTT	TRBJ2-3	TRBV7-9	NA	15	NA
CASSLQGRVTPDTQYF	TGTGCCAGCAGTTTACAGGGGAGGGTAACCCCAGATACGCAGTATTTT	TRBJ2-3	TRBV2	NA	16	NA
CASSVRQANTEAFF	TGTGCCAGCAGCGTAAGACAGGCAAACACTGAAGCTTTCTTT	TRBJ1-1	TRBV9	few	14	NA
CASSLGAGEAFF	TGTGCCAGCAGCTTGGGGGCCGGTGAAGCTTTCTTT	TRBJ1-1	TRBV7-9	NA	12	NA
CASSPGFPGANVLTF	TGTGCCAGCAGCCCCGGTTTCCCTGGGGCCAACGTCCTGACTTTC	TRBJ2-6	TRBV7-9	NA	15	NA
CASKQDSTDSPLHF	TGTGCCAGCAAGCAGGACAGCACGGATTCGCCCCTCCACTTT	TRBJ1-6	TRBV2	NA	14	NA
CASSQPAGEGEQYF	TGTGCCAGCAGCCAACCAGCGGGGGAAGGCGAGCAGTACTTC	TRBJ2-7	TRBV3-1/TRBV3-2	NA	14	TRBD2
CASRDLAGGPPKNIQYF	TGTGCCAGCAGAGACCTAGCGGGGGGGCCTCCCAAAAACATTCAGTACTTC	TRBJ2-4	TRBV11-2	NA	17	TRBD2
CASSRRGGHEKLFF	TGTGCCAGCAGCCGCCGGGGAGGACATGAAAAACTGTTTTTT	TRBJ1-4	TRBV7-9	NA	14	NA
CASSQRTGVSWEAFF	TGTGCCAGCAGCCAACGGACAGGAGTCTCCTGGGAAGCTTTCTTT	TRBJ1-1	TRBV27	NA	15	TRBD1
CASSSTGTHEQYF	TGTGCCAGCAGCTCCACAGGGACCCACGAGCAGTACTTC	TRBJ2-7	TRBV7-6	NA	13	NA
CASSELGQGYEQYF	TGTGCCAGCAGTGAATTGGGACAGGGCTACGAGCAGTACTTC	TRBJ2-7	TRBV2	NA	14	TRBD1
CASSLAGQGGDGYTF	TGTGCCAGCAGCTTAGCGGGACAGGGGGGGGATGGCTACACCTTC	TRBJ1-2	TRBV7-2	NA	15	TRBD1
CASRSSRVPSTEAFF	TGTGCCAGTAGGAGCTCCCGGGTTCCCAGCACTGAAGCTTTCTTT	TRBJ1-1	TRBV19	NA	15	NA